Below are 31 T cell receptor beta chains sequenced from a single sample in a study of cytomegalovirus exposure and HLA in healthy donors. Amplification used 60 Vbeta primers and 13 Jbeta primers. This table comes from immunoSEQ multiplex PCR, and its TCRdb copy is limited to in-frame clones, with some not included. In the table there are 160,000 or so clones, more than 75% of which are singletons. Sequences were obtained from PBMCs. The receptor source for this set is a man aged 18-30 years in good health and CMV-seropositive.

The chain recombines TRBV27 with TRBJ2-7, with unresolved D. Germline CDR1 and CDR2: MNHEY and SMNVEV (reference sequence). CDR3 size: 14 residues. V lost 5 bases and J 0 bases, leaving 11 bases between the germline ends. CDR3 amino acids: CASSPRVVSYEQYF. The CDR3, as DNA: TGTGCCAGCAGTCCCCGGGTAGTCTCCTACGAGCAGTACTTC.

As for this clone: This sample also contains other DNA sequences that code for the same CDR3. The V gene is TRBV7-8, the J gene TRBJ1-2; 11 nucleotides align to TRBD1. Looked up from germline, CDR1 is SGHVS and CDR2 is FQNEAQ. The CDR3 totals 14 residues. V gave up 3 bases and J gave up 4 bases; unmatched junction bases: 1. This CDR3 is CASSLGTGGYGYTF. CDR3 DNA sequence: TGTGCCAGCAGCTTGGGGACAGGGGGCTATGGCTACACCTTC.

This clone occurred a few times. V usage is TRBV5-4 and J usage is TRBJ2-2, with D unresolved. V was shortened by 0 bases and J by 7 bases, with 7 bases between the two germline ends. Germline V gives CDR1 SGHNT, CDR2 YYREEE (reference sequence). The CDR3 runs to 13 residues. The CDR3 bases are TGTGCCAGCAGCTTGGGAGTCATCGGGGAGCTGTTTTTT. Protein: CASSLGVIGELFF. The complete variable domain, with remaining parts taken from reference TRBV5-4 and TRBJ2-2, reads ETGVTQSPTHLIKTRGQQVTLRCSSQSGHNTVSWYQQALGQGPQFIFQYYREEENGRGNFPPRFSGLQFPNYSSELNVNALELDDSALYLCASSLGVIGELFFGEGSRLTVL.

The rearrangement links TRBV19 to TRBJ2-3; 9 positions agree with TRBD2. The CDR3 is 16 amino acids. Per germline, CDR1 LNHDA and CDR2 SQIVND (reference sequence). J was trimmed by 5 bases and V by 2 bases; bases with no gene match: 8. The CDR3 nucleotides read TGTGCCAGTAGTATACTCCAAGCGGGAGGTTTAGATACGCAGTATTTT. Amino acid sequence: CASSILQAGGLDTQYF.

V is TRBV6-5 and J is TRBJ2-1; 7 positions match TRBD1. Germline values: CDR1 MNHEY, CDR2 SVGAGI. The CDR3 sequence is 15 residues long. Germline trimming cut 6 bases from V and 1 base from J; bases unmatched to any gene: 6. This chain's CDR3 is CASSPTGYSYNEQFF. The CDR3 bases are TGTGCCAGCAGCCCGACAGGGTATTCCTACAATGAGCAGTTCTTC.

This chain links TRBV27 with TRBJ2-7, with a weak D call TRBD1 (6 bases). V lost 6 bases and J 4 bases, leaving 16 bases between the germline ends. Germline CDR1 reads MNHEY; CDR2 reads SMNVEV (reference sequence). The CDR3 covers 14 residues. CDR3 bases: TGTGCCAGCAGAGTGACAGGAGCCTCTTACGAGCAGTACTTC. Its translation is CASRVTGASYEQYF.

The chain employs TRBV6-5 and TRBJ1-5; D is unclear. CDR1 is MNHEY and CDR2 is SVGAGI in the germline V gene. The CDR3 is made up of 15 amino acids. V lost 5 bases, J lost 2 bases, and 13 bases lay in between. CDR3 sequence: CASSVVDRGNQPQHF. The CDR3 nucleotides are TGTGCCAGCAGTGTGGTCGACCGGGGCAATCAGCCCCAGCATTTT.

CDR3 bases: TGCGCCAGCAGCACTGGACATTATCCCCCGGGACTCCAGGCGAAGTACGAGCAGTACTTC. This gives the protein CASSTGHYPPGLQAKYEQYF. The V and J genes are TRBV5-1 and TRBJ2-7; the D gene is possibly TRBD2 (6 bases). The germline gives CDR1 SGHRS, CDR2 YFSETQ. The CDR3 is 20 amino acids. The V end lost 4 bases, the J end lost 4 bases, and 33 bases lay between the germline ends.

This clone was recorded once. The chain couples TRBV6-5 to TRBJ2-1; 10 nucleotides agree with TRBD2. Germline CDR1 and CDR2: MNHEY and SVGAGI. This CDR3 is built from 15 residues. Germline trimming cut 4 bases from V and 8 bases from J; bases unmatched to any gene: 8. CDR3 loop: CASSWEREGRDEQFF. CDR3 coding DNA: TGTGCCAGCAGTTGGGAGCGGGAGGGCCGGGATGAGCAGTTCTTC.

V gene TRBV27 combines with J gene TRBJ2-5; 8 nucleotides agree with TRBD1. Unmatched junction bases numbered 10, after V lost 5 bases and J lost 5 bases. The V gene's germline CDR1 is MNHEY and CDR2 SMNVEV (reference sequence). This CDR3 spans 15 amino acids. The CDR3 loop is CASSKADRAWETQYF. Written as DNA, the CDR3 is TGTGCCAGCAGTAAAGCGGACAGGGCCTGGGAGACCCAGTACTTC.

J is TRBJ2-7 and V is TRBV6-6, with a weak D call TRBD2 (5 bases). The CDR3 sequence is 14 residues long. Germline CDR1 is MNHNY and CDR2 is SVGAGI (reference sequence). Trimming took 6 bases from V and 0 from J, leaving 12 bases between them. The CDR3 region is CASSLDWSSYEQYF. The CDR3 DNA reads TGTGCCAGCAGCTTGGACTGGAGCTCCTACGAGCAGTACTTC.

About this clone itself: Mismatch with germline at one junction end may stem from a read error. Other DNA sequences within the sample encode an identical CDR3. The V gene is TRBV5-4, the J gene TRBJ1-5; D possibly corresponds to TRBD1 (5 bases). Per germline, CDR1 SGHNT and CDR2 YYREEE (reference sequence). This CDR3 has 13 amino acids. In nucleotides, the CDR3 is TGTGCCAGCAGCAGGGGAAGGGATCAGCCTCAGCATTTT. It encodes CASSRGRDQPQHF.

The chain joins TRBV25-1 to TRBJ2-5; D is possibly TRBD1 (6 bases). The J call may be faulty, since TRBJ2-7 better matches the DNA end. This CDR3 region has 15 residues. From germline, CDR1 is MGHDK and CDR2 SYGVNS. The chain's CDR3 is CASSGSDRRPSEQYF. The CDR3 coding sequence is TGTGCCAGCAGTGGCTCTGACAGGAGACCCTCCGAGCAGTACTTC.

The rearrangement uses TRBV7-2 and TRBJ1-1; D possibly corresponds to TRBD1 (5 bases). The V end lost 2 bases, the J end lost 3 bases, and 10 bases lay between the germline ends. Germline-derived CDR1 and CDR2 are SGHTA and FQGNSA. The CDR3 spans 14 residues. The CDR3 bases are TGTGCCAGCAGCTTATACAGGAGAGACACTGAAGCTTTCTTT. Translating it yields CASSLYRRDTEAFF.

The CDR3 DNA sequence: TGCGCCAGCAGCCAAGGTGCAGGCTCCTACAATGAGCAGTTCTTC. As protein: CASSQGAGSYNEQFF. The chain employs TRBV4-1 and TRBJ2-1; D is ambiguous. The length of the CDR3 is 15 residues. V lost 1 base and J lost 0, with 7 bases in between. In germline, CDR1 is MGHRA, CDR2 YSYEKL.

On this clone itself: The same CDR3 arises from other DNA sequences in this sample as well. Here the CDR3 reads CASSATRDSGNYGYTF. CDR3 nucleotides: TGTGCCAGCAGCGCTACCCGGGACAGTGGTAACTATGGCTACACCTTC. This sequence joins TRBV5-4 and TRBJ1-2; 7 bases agree with TRBD1. V dropped 4 bases and J dropped 1; count of bases not matched to a gene: 10. Germline loops: CDR1 SGHNT, CDR2 YYREEE (reference sequence). The CDR3 extends over 16 amino acids.

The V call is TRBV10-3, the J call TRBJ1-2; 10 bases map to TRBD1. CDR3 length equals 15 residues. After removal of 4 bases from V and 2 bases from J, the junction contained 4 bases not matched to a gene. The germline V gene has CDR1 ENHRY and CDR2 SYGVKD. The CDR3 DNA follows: TGTGCCATCAGTGGACAGGGGGCGAACAACTATGGCTACACCTTC. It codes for CAISGQGANNYGYTF.

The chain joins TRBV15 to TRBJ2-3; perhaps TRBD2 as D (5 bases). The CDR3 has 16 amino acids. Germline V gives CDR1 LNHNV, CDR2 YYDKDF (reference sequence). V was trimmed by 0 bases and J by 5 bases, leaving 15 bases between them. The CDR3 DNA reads TGTGCCACCAGCAGAGATCACGGCGGGTTCCAAGATACGCAGTATTTT. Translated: CATSRDHGGFQDTQYF.

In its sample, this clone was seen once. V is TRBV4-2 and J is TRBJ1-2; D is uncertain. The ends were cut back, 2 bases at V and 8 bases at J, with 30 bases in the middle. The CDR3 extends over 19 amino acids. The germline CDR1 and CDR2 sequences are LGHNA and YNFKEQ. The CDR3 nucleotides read TGTGCCAGCAGCCAAATAGGATTTAACGTCCCGGGGTTGGTTTCCGGCTACACCTTC. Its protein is CASSQIGFNVPGLVSGYTF.

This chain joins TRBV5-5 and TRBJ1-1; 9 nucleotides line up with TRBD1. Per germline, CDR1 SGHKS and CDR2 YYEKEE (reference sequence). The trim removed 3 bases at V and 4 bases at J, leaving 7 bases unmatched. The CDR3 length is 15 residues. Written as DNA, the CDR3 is TGTGCCAGCAGCTACACAGGGGGCGGGGGCACTGAAGCTTTCTTT. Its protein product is CASSYTGGGGTEAFF.

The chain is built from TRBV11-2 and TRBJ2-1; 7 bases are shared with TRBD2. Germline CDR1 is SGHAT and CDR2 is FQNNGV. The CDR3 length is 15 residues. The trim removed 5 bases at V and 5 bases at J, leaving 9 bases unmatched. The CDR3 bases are TGTGCCAGCAGCCCTTCGGGACTATACCACAATGAGCAGTTCTTC. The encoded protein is CASSPSGLYHNEQFF.

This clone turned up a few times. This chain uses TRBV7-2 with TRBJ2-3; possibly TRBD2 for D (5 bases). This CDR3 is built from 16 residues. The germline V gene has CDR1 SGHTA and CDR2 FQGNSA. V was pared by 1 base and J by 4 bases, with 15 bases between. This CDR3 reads CASSLGVGEVSDTQYF. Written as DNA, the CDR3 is TGTGCCAGCAGCTTAGGAGTGGGAGAGGTGTCAGATACGCAGTATTTT. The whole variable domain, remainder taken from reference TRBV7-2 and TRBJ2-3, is GAGVSQSPSNKVTEKGKDVELRCDPISGHTALYWYRQSLGQGLEFLIYFQGNSAPDKSGLPSDRFSAERTGGSVSTLTIQRTQQEDSAVYLCASSLGVGEVSDTQYFGPGTRLTVL.

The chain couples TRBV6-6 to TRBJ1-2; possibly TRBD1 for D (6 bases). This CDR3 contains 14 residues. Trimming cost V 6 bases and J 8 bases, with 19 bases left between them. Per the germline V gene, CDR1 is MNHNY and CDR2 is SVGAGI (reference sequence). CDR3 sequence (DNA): TGTGCCAGCAGCTACACGGAGGACAGAGTCGGCTACACCTTC. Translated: CASSYTEDRVGYTF.

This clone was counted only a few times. CDR3: CASSEPVHVQTGELFF. CDR3 in DNA: TGCGCCAGCAGCGAACCCGTACACGTGCAGACCGGGGAGCTGTTTTTT. The chain uses TRBV5-1 and TRBJ2-2; D remains ambiguous. This CDR3 has 16 residues. The V gene lost 4 bases and the J gene lost 5 bases, with 18 bases spanning the gap. Germline CDR1 reads SGHRS; CDR2 reads YFSETQ. The variable domain in full, completed from reference TRBV5-1 and TRBJ2-2, reads KAGVTQTPRYLIKTRGQQVTLSCSPISGHRSVSWYQQTPGQGLQFLFEYFSETQRNKGNFPGRFSGRQFSNSRSEMNVSTLELGDSALYLCASSEPVHVQTGELFFGEGSRLTVL.

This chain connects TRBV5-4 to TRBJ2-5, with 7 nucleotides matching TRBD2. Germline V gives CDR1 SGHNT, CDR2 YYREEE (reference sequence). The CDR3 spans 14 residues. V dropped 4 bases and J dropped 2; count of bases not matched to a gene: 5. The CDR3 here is CASSAGSGQETQYF. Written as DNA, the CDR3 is TGTGCCAGCAGCGCGGGTAGCGGGCAAGAGACCCAGTACTTC.

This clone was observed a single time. The CDR3 region is CASKDERQGETYEQYF. The CDR3 DNA is TGCGCCAGCAAGGACGAACGACAGGGTGAAACCTACGAGCAGTACTTC. V is TRBV5-1 and J is TRBJ2-7, with 7 bases lining up with TRBD1. Trimming removed 6 bases from V and 2 bases from J; junction bases left unmatched: 14. Germline V gene sequence: CDR1 SGHRS, CDR2 YFSETQ. The CDR3 is 16 amino acids. The full variable domain, with the rest looked up from reference TRBV5-1 and TRBJ2-7, is KAGVTQTPRYLIKTRGQQVTLSCSPISGHRSVSWYQQTPGQGLQFLFEYFSETQRNKGNFPGRFSGRQFSNSRSEMNVSTLELGDSALYLCASKDERQGETYEQYFGPGTRLTVT.

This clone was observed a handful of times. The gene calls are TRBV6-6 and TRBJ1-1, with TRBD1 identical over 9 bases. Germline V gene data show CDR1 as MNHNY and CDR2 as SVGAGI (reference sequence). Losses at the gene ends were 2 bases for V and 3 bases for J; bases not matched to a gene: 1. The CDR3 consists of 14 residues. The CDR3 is CASSYDRGYTEAFF. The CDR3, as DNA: TGTGCCAGCAGTTACGACAGGGGGTACACTGAAGCTTTCTTT.

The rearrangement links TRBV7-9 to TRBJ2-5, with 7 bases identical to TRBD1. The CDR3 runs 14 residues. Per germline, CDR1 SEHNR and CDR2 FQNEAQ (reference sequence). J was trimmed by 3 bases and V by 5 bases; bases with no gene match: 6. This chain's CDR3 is CASSRMTGKETQYF. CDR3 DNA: TGTGCCAGCAGCCGGATGACAGGGAAAGAGACCCAGTACTTC.

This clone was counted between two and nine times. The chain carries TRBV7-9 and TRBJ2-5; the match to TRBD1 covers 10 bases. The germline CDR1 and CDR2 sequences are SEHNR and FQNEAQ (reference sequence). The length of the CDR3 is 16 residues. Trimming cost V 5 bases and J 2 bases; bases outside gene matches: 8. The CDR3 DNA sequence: TGTGCCAGCAGCCACCTGCGGACAGGGGGGCAAGAGACCCAGTACTTC. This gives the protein CASSHLRTGGQETQYF.

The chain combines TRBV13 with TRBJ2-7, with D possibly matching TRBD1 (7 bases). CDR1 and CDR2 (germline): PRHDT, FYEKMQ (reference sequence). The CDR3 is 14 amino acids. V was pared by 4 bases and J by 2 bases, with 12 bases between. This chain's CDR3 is CASSSSGGPYEQYF. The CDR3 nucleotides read TGTGCCAGCAGCTCCTCAGGGGGGCCCTACGAGCAGTACTTC.

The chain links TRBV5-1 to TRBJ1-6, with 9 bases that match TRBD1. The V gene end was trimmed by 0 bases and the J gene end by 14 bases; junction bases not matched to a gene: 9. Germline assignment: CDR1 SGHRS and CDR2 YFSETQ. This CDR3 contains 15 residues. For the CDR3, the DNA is TGCGCCAGCAGCTTGGAGACAGGGGGTCCGGTGACCCTCCACTTT. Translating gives CASSLETGGPVTLHF.